The 9 T cell receptor beta chains below all came from one sample that was sequenced in a study of T cells in localized non-small cell lung cancer. The table came from immunoSEQ multiplex PCR; TCRdb's copy has only in-frame clones and leaves some out. The sample holds 10,000 to 15,000 clones, about 86% seen once. Sequenced material: peripheral blood, taken before any cancer treatment. All receptors derive from a male donor aged 60 or over with stage III lung adenocarcinoma.

This clone was seen only a few times. The chain recombines TRBV6-1 with TRBJ2-2, with 10 bases aligning to TRBD2. From germline, CDR1 is MNHNS and CDR2 SASEGT. The trim removed 4 bases at V and 3 bases at J, leaving 2 bases unmatched. The CDR3 is made up of 15 amino acids. The CDR3 spells CASSVLAGDTGELFF. The CDR3 DNA is TGTGCCAGCAGTGTGCTAGCGGGAGACACCGGGGAGCTGTTTTTT.

CDR3 sequence: CASSALAGGPSGELFF. In nucleotides, the CDR3 is TGCGCCAGCAGCGCCCTAGCGGGGGGGCCGTCCGGGGAGCTGTTTTTT. V usage is TRBV5-1 and J usage is TRBJ2-2; TRBD2 aligns across 12 bases. The V gene end was trimmed by 4 bases and the J gene end by 6 bases; junction bases not matched to a gene: 7. The CDR3 spans 16 residues. The germline V gene has CDR1 SGHRS and CDR2 YFSETQ.

This clone appeared a few times. The V and J genes are TRBV10-2 and TRBJ1-1; D is unclear. V lost 0 bases and J 12 bases, leaving 11 bases between the germline ends. This CDR3 has 12 amino acids. CDR1 WSHSY and CDR2 SAAADI come from the germline V gene. CDR3 residues: CASSESGRETFF. CDR3 in DNA: TGCGCCAGCAGTGAGTCGGGGAGGGAAACTTTCTTT.

The V call is TRBV6-1, the J call TRBJ1-5; 10 bases are shared with TRBD1. The trim removed 6 bases at V and 7 bases at J, leaving 9 bases unmatched. The CDR3 is made up of 15 amino acids. Germline-derived CDR1 and CDR2 are MNHNS and SASEGT. CDR3 DNA: TGTGCCAGCAGCAACCGGGACAGGGGCGGGCAGCCCCAGCATTTT. This sequence encodes CASSNRDRGGQPQHF.

The chain has TRBV6-1 and TRBJ2-2; D is perhaps TRBD2 (6 bases). Germline CDR1 reads MNHNS; CDR2 reads SASEGT. V was shortened by 3 bases and J by 5 bases, with 10 bases between the two germline ends. CDR3 length equals 14 residues. The CDR3 DNA reads TGTGCCAGCAGTGAGGCGGGGCATACCGGGGAGCTGTTTTTT. Translated: CASSEAGHTGELFF.

This clone was recorded only once. The chain uses TRBV7-9 and TRBJ2-3, with D unresolved. CDR3 length: 14 residues. In germline, CDR1 is SEHNR, CDR2 FQNEAQ (reference sequence). Trimming pared 5 bases from V and 1 base from J, leaving 10 bases between. The CDR3 reads CASSITDGTDTQYF. For the CDR3, the DNA is TGTGCCAGCAGCATCACGGACGGCACAGATACGCAGTATTTT. The variable domain in full, with the rest retrieved from reference TRBV7-9 and TRBJ2-3, is DTGVSQNPRHKITKRGQNVTFRCDPISEHNRLYWYRQTLGQGPEFLTYFQNEAQLEKSRLLSDRFSAERPKGSFSTLEIQRTEQGDSAMYLCASSITDGTDTQYFGPGTRLTVL.

The V gene is TRBV7-9, the J gene TRBJ2-7; D is possibly TRBD2 (7 bases). V lost 4 bases and J 4 bases, leaving 14 bases between the germline ends. Germline lookup yields CDR1 SEHNR and CDR2 FQNEAQ (reference sequence). The CDR3 runs 14 residues. The chain's CDR3 is CASSYTGRDYEQYF. The CDR3 nucleotides are TGTGCCAGCAGCTACACAGGGAGGGATTACGAGCAGTACTTC.

The V gene is TRBV5-5, the J gene TRBJ1-1; no definite D call. The germline CDR1 and CDR2 sequences are SGHKS and YYEKEE (reference sequence). V lost 2 bases and J lost 1, with 12 bases in between. This CDR3 has 15 residues. The chain's CDR3 is CASSFTISGNTEAFF. For the CDR3, the DNA is TGTGCCAGCAGCTTCACGATAAGCGGGAACACTGAAGCTTTCTTT.

The chain has TRBV11-3 and TRBJ2-3; weak D call: TRBD2 (6 bases). Trimming stripped 6 bases from V and 8 bases from J, with 12 bases between. The germline V gene encodes CDR1 SGHNT and CDR2 YENEEA. The CDR3 is 12 residues long. The CDR3 region has the DNA TGTGCCAGCAGTACCACGGGGGTTACGCAGTATTTT. This encodes CASSTTGVTQYF.